This T cell receptor (beta chain) was retrieved from a study of shared clonotypes between healthy human individuals (dated by TCRdb to 2020 to 2021). Looking at the study overall: Two women and a few men aged 18 to 49 years were included in the cohort. For each donor, three plates each were used for CD4 naive and CD4 memory, two plates were used for CD8 naive, and one plate was used for CD8 memory. To estimate repertoire size and how much clonotypes are shared between individuals, the study performed deep sequencing of blood TCR repertoires from a handful of healthy adults. Different laboratories and diverse techniques were used to prepare libraries and sequence TCR repertoires, to increase sequencing depth and limit assay-specific biases. Between about 0.94 and 8.9 billion PBMCs per donor were obtained by leukapheresis. Results the study describes overall, beyond this receptor: Compared with non-shared clonotypes, the clonotypes found in all four sorted-subset donors had higher generation probabilities. Across a handful of donors, approximately 4.6% of naive CD4, 3% to 3.5% of naive CD8, under 2.5% of memory CD4, and approximately 0.4% of memory CD8 clonotypes were shared. Pairwise subsampling indicated that sequencing depth was expected to affect the degree of clonotype sharing among donors. Rarefaction of sorted-subset datasets indicated incomplete sequencing despite the large sequencing depth. Naive subsets generally had larger estimated clonotype richness than memory subsets did. The genetic and exposure-history diversity represented was limited by the small number of donors. Sampling was restricted to blood, and TCR repertoires in tissue are likely to differ from TCR repertoires in blood.

Using the deep immunoSEQ assay, multiplex PCR amplified TCR CDR3 regions from genomic DNA. Extracted genomic DNA from each cell subset was distributed evenly across all wells of several immunoSEQ 96-well plates, and each plate was treated as a replicate. Each replicate PCR for sorted subsets received 200 ng genomic DNA, equal to tens of thousands of T cell genomes. Purified libraries were quantified with a Qubit 3.0 fluorometer, sized on a Bioanalyzer 2100, and re-quantified with the KAPA Library Quantification kit. A separate single-read 150-cycle Illumina NextSeq 550 flow cell was used to sequence each immunoSEQ 96-well plate. The original pipeline was this. Because only junctional sequences without quality scores were contained in the immunoSEQ output, filtering matching that applied to full-length reads could not be performed. Sequences were annotated with PyIR, a Python wrapper for IgBLAST v1.9, and V/J genes and CDR3 were assigned using IMGT germline references. Reads with weak V/J assignments (E-value above 1e-6), missing CDR3, stop codons, out-of-frame junctions, or ambiguous translated residues were removed. V3J clonotypes were defined by identical inferred V gene, J gene, and CDR3 amino acid sequence. Percentage overlap between repertoires was computed as shared unique clonotypes divided by the size of the smaller repertoire. Richness of each repertoire was evaluated using RTK rarefaction, the Chao1 estimator, and Recon v2.1 estimates of unobserved clonotypes. OLGA was used to compute generation probabilities for all TCRbeta clonotypes that the gDNA method yielded from a handful of donors. Sourced from immuneACCESS, this table was stored by TCRdb with only in-frame sequences that have V and J called. A share of the clones is absent; for the studies checked, an unresolved V gene accounts for under half, and the remainder has no known explanation. The D gene and trimming were derived from the DNA, and the V and J assignments and clone size from that table. In this sample the table shows more than 2 million clones, approximately 94% of which occur a single time. The ten top clones hold around 0.13% of the sample.

To note about this clone: There is no known antigen for this receptor. The input lacks base qualities; no much larger clone sits a single base away.

The donors were healthy, HIV-negative adults with no recently reported acute infections or vaccinations. Every donor was a Caucasian adult residing in Nashville, Tennessee, USA. Magnetic negative selection was used to enrich CD4+ T cells, after which naive cells were positively selected on CD45RA and the negative fraction became the memory subset. After blood collection by leukapheresis, PBMCs were isolated using Ficoll-Histopaque density gradient centrifugation and then cryopreserved in the vapor phase of liquid nitrogen. Analytical flow cytometry was used to check the purity and quantity of every magnetically sorted T cell population. From each sorted fraction, genomic DNA was isolated and quantified by UV absorbance on a Nanodrop 2000c. The CDR3 covers 11 residues, taking in both the cysteine and the phenylalanine. Only the CDR3 DNA is retained, 33 bases long and in frame from the first base. Deletion took 2 bases off V and 7 bases off J, with a span of 9 bases between the germline ends. The germline V gene (reference sequence) supplies CDR1 GTSNPN and CDR2 SVGIG.

The chain is assembled from TRBV30 and TRBJ2-7; confidence is insufficient to name the D gene. Source material: naive CD4+ T cells sorted from blood. The intended sense of this specimen's cell subset or site label: CD45RA+ positively selected. This clonotype was sampled from a man between 18 and 29 years old in good health. The sequenced DNA: TGTGCCTGGAGTTCTCGGAAAGAGCAGTACTTC. This codes for CAWSSRKEQYF.